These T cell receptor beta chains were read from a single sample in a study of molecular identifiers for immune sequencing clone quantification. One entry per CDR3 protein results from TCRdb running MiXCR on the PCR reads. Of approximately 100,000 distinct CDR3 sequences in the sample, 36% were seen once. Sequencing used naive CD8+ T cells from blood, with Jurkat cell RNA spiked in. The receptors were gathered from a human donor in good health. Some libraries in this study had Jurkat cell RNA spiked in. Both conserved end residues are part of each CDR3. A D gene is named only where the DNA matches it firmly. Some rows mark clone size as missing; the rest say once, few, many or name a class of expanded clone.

DNA: TGTGCCAGCAGCACGGATGGCGAGCAGTACTTC
CDR3: CASSTDGEQYF
size: .
V: TRBV7-6
D: .
J: TRBJ2-7

DNA: TGCAGTGCTAGGTGGGAGCTCACAGATACGCAGTATTTT
CDR3: CSARWELTDTQYF
size: .
V: TRBV20-1
D: .
J: TRBJ2-3

DNA: TGTGCCAGCAGTACCTCCGGGACATTAGACTACGAGCAGTACTTC
CDR3: CASSTSGTLDYEQYF
size: .
V: TRBV27
D: .
J: TRBJ2-7

DNA: TGCGCCAGCAGCCAAGTGGAGGGCGAGGATGAGCAGATCTTC
CDR3: CASSQVEGEDEQIF
size: .
V: TRBV4-1
D: .
J: TRBJ2-1

DNA: TGTGCCAGCAGCAATGGGACCATAAAGCTTCAGCAGTACTTC
CDR3: CASSNGTIKLQQYF
size: .
V: TRBV21-1
D: .
J: TRBJ2-7

DNA: TGTGCCAGCAGCTTACCTTTACAGAGTGAGAGGGGTGCTTTCTTT
CDR3: CASSLPLQSERGAFF
size: many
V: TRBV7-9
D: .
J: TRBJ1-1

DNA: TGTGCCAGCAGCCCCGGGACAGGGGTTACAGATACGCAGTATTTT
CDR3: CASSPGTGVTDTQYF
size: .
V: TRBV5-8
D: TRBD1
J: TRBJ2-3

DNA: TGTGCCAGCAGTTTAACAGGTGGTCAGTACAATGAGCAGTTCTTC
CDR3: CASSLTGGQYNEQFF
size: .
V: TRBV27
D: .
J: TRBJ2-1

DNA: TGTGCCAGCAGTTTACTCGGACAGGACCAAGAGACCCAGTACTTC
CDR3: CASSLLGQDQETQYF
size: .
V: TRBV28
D: TRBD1
J: TRBJ2-5

DNA: TGTGCCAGCAGTGAACAGGGAGGCCTCGAGACCCAGTACTTC
CDR3: CASSEQGGLETQYF
size: few
V: TRBV25-1
D: .
J: TRBJ2-5

DNA: TGTGCCAGCAGTCGACTGCCGCCCTCCTACGAGCAGTACTTC
CDR3: CASSRLPPSYEQYF
size: .
V: TRBV28
D: .
J: TRBJ2-7

DNA: TGTGCCACCAGTGATTCTAGTTCCGGCGAGCAGTACTTC
CDR3: CATSDSSSGEQYF
size: .
V: TRBV24-1
D: .
J: TRBJ2-7

DNA: TGTGCCAGCAGTCCCAGGGACCCAGTTAGCACAGATACGCAGTATTTT
CDR3: CASSPRDPVSTDTQYF
size: many
V: TRBV28
D: .
J: TRBJ2-3

DNA: TGTGCCAGCAGTTCAGACACCCGACAAGAGACCCAGTACTTC
CDR3: CASSSDTRQETQYF
size: many
V: TRBV28
D: .
J: TRBJ2-5

DNA: TGTGCTAGTGTTGCCACCTCCGGGGAGCTGTTTTTT
CDR3: CASVATSGELFF
size: .
V: TRBV12-5
D: .
J: TRBJ2-2

DNA: TGTGCCAGCATGGAGACGAACACCGGGGAGCTGTTTTTT
CDR3: CASMETNTGELFF
size: .
V: TRBV2
D: .
J: TRBJ2-2

DNA: TGTGCCAGCAGCTCAGCGGGAGACGAGCAGTTCTTC
CDR3: CASSSAGDEQFF
size: few
V: TRBV11-3
D: TRBD2
J: TRBJ2-1

DNA: TGTGCCAGCAGCTCCGGGACAGGGGATGAAAAACTGTTTTTT
CDR3: CASSSGTGDEKLFF
size: many
V: TRBV5-6
D: TRBD1
J: TRBJ1-4

DNA: TGTGCCACCAGCCACGCAGGTATGAACACTGAAGCTTTCTTT
CDR3: CATSHAGMNTEAFF
size: few
V: TRBV15
D: .
J: TRBJ1-1

DNA: TGCGCCAGCAGCCCTTCCCGGACAGGGGGCTACGAGCAGTACTTC
CDR3: CASSPSRTGGYEQYF
size: few
V: TRBV4-3
D: TRBD1
J: TRBJ2-7

DNA: TGTGCCAGCAGCTCAGGGACAGGGGTCTTTGGGGCCAATGAAAAACTGTTTTTT
CDR3: CASSSGTGVFGANEKLFF
size: .
V: TRBV2
D: TRBD1
J: TRBJ1-4

DNA: TGTGCCAGCAGTTTATATCCCGGGGAGCTGTTTTTT
CDR3: CASSLYPGELFF
size: many
V: TRBV12-3/TRBV12-4
D: .
J: TRBJ2-2

DNA: TGTGCCAGCAGTTTACCCGGGACTAGCGGTTACACAGATACGCAGTATTTT
CDR3: CASSLPGTSGYTDTQYF
size: few
V: TRBV28
D: TRBD2
J: TRBJ2-3

DNA: TGTGCCAGCAGCTTGGGGACAGGGCCCACCTACGAGCAGTACTTC
CDR3: CASSLGTGPTYEQYF
size: .
V: TRBV7-8
D: TRBD1
J: TRBJ2-7

DNA: TGCGCCAGCAGCCAAGCTTACAATGAGCAGTTCTTC
CDR3: CASSQAYNEQFF
size: few
V: TRBV4-1
D: .
J: TRBJ2-1

DNA: TGCAGCGTTGAAATCCGGACAGGAGGCGAGCAGTACTTC
CDR3: CSVEIRTGGEQYF
size: .
V: TRBV29-1
D: TRBD1
J: TRBJ2-7

DNA: TGTGCCAGCAGCCTGGGACTAGCGGCCCCCACAGATACGCAGTATTTT
CDR3: CASSLGLAAPTDTQYF
size: few
V: TRBV3-1
D: TRBD2
J: TRBJ2-3

DNA: TGTGCCAGCAGTTACGAGGGAGGGACCCAGTACTTC
CDR3: CASSYEGGTQYF
size: .
V: TRBV6-5
D: .
J: TRBJ2-5

DNA: TGTGCCAGCAGTAAACAGGGCTTATCCTGGGAAGCTTTCTTT
CDR3: CASSKQGLSWEAFF
size: many
V: TRBV2
D: .
J: TRBJ1-1

DNA: TGTGCCAGCAGTCCCGGGACAGGGCTGGGGAATGAGCAGTTCTTC
CDR3: CASSPGTGLGNEQFF
size: .
V: TRBV12-3/TRBV12-4
D: TRBD1
J: TRBJ2-1

DNA: TGTGCCAGCAGCTTAGAGGGAGATGCCGGGACTGGCGAGCAGTACTTC
CDR3: CASSLEGDAGTGEQYF
size: .
V: TRBV13
D: .
J: TRBJ2-7

DNA: TGTGCCAGCAGCCCCATCGGAGGTTCCTCCTACGAGCAGTACTTC
CDR3: CASSPIGGSSYEQYF
size: .
V: TRBV6-5
D: .
J: TRBJ2-7

DNA: TGTGCCAGCAGCTTATCCGATACGCAGTATTTT
CDR3: CASSLSDTQYF
size: many
V: TRBV13
D: .
J: TRBJ2-3

DNA: TGTGCCAGCAGCTTAGGGGGTGGAGAATACAATCAGCCCCAGCATTTT
CDR3: CASSLGGGEYNQPQHF
size: .
V: TRBV7-8
D: .
J: TRBJ1-5

DNA: TGCGCCAGCAGCTTTGGGGGGCGTATGGAGACCCAGTACTTC
CDR3: CASSFGGRMETQYF
size: few
V: TRBV5-1
D: .
J: TRBJ2-5

DNA: TGTGCCAGCAGCCCCCTCGCGAGAAGAATTGAGACCCAGTACTTC
CDR3: CASSPLARRIETQYF
size: many
V: TRBV7-2
D: .
J: TRBJ2-5

DNA: TGTGCCAGCAGTTCAGGGACTTACGGGATTCAGCCCCAGCATTTT
CDR3: CASSSGTYGIQPQHF
size: .
V: TRBV28
D: .
J: TRBJ1-5

DNA: TGTGCCAGCGAAGGGACGGGAAAGAGGAATGAGCAGTTCTTC
CDR3: CASEGTGKRNEQFF
size: .
V: TRBV7-9
D: .
J: TRBJ2-1

DNA: TGTGCCAGCATCTCATCGACGGAAACCTACGAGCAGTACTTC
CDR3: CASISSTETYEQYF
size: few
V: TRBV28
D: .
J: TRBJ2-7

DNA: TGTGCCAGCAGCTCTCTGGCGGAGGGGGGCTACGAGCAGTACTTC
CDR3: CASSSLAEGGYEQYF
size: .
V: TRBV7-9
D: .
J: TRBJ2-7

DNA: TGTGCCAGCAGCTTATCGACTAGGGTCGGGGAGACCCAGTACTTC
CDR3: CASSLSTRVGETQYF
size: .
V: TRBV7-2
D: .
J: TRBJ2-5

DNA: TGTGCCAGCAGTTTAGTCCTGGCAGGGGGCGGTGGCGAGCAGTACTTC
CDR3: CASSLVLAGGGGEQYF
size: few
V: TRBV27
D: TRBD1
J: TRBJ2-7

DNA: TGCGCCAGCAGCCAAGGGGCTTCGGGGGAGCTGTCTTTT
CDR3: CASSQGASGELSF
size: .
V: TRBV4-3
D: .
J: TRBJ2-2

DNA: TGTGCCATCAGTGAGTCGGAAGCTGCCAATGAGCAGTTCTTC
CDR3: CAISESEAANEQFF
size: few
V: TRBV10-3
D: .
J: TRBJ2-1

DNA: TGTGCCAGCAGCGCCGCCCTACTAACCGGGGAGCTGTTTTTT
CDR3: CASSAALLTGELFF
size: few
V: TRBV7-3
D: .
J: TRBJ2-2

DNA: TGTGCCATCAGTGTTGGAAACTACGAGCAGTACTTC
CDR3: CAISVGNYEQYF
size: .
V: TRBV10-3
D: .
J: TRBJ2-7

DNA: TGTGCTAGCAGATTTGCGGCGTCCTACGAGCAGTACTTC
CDR3: CASRFAASYEQYF
size: .
V: TRBV27
D: .
J: TRBJ2-7

DNA: TGTGCCAGCAGCCAGGGGACAGCGAACACCGGGGAGCTGTTTTTT
CDR3: CASSQGTANTGELFF
size: few
V: TRBV3-1
D: TRBD1
J: TRBJ2-2

DNA: TGTGCCAGCAGTTTAAACGGGCCCAGCGAGCAGTTCTTC
CDR3: CASSLNGPSEQFF
size: .
V: TRBV27
D: .
J: TRBJ2-1

DNA: TGCAGCGTGACCGCGGGACAGGGGGAGTTAGAGACCCAGTACTTC
CDR3: CSVTAGQGELETQYF
size: few
V: TRBV29-1
D: TRBD1
J: TRBJ2-5

DNA: TGTGCCAGCAGCTTGGCTGGGAGTGGCCAGCCCCAGCATTTT
CDR3: CASSLAGSGQPQHF
size: many
V: TRBV5-6
D: .
J: TRBJ1-5

DNA: TGTGCCAGCTCACCGCCGGTAGGAAGGACCGGGGAGCTGGTTTTT
CDR3: CASSPPVGRTGELVF
size: .
V: TRBV18
D: .
J: TRBJ2-2

DNA: TGTGCCAGCAGTTACTTTACCGGGACAGGGGGTAGTATCGGGGAGCTGTTTTTT
CDR3: CASSYFTGTGGSIGELFF
size: few
V: TRBV6-5
D: TRBD1
J: TRBJ2-2

DNA: TGTGCCACCAGCCTTCGGACAGGTCCTAGCACAGATACGCAGTATTTT
CDR3: CATSLRTGPSTDTQYF
size: few
V: TRBV15
D: TRBD1
J: TRBJ2-3

DNA: TGCAGTGCTGCAGGGGGCAGCACCGGGGAGCTGTTTTTT
CDR3: CSAAGGSTGELFF
size: .
V: TRBV20-1
D: TRBD1
J: TRBJ2-2

DNA: TGTGCCACCAGTGATAGTGGACAGGGGTTTGAGAACACTGAAGCTTTCTTT
CDR3: CATSDSGQGFENTEAFF
size: few
V: TRBV24-1
D: TRBD1
J: TRBJ1-1

DNA: TGTGCCAGCAGTGAAACGGGAGATGCGGTCGGGGAGCTGTTTTTT
CDR3: CASSETGDAVGELFF
size: .
V: TRBV2
D: .
J: TRBJ2-2